A selection of T cell receptor beta chains follows, all from one sample in a study of response to subunit inactivated influenza vaccine. TCRdb re-analysed the RT-PCR reads in MiXCR, keeping a single row per CDR3 protein. The data contain about 240,000 distinct CDR3 sequences, 12% of them singletons. Sequences were derived from non-naive T cells sorted from PBMCs, sampled 14 days before vaccination. These receptors were taken from a middle-aged man who received an inactivated influenza vaccine. CDR3s include the opening cysteine and the closing phenylalanine or tryptophan. Each record gives: V gene, D gene, clone size, J gene, CDR3 DNA, CDR3 protein. A D gene is named only where the DNA matches it firmly. Size tells how often a clone was seen (once, few, many) or the class of an expanded clone, and some rows leave it out.

v_gene: TRBV6-2/TRBV6-3
d_gene: TRBD1
abundance: few
j_gene: TRBJ2-7
CDR3nt: TGTGCCAGCAGGCCGGGACAGGGACCTTACGAGCAGTACTTC
CDR3aa: CASRPGQGPYEQYF

v_gene: TRBV29-1
d_gene: TRBD1
abundance: NA
j_gene: TRBJ2-7
CDR3nt: TGCAGCGTTGTGAGGACAGGGTTTCACGAGCAGTACTTC
CDR3aa: CSVVRTGFHEQYF

v_gene: TRBV15
d_gene: NA
abundance: few
j_gene: TRBJ2-5
CDR3nt: TGTGCCACCAGCAGAGAGTCAGGTAGAGAGACCCAGTACTTC
CDR3aa: CATSRESGRETQYF

v_gene: TRBV5-1
d_gene: NA
abundance: NA
j_gene: TRBJ2-5
CDR3nt: TGCGCCAGCAGCTTGGCTACGAGACAGGACCAAGAGACCCAGTACTTC
CDR3aa: CASSLATRQDQETQYF

v_gene: TRBV29-1
d_gene: TRBD1
abundance: few
j_gene: TRBJ1-1
CDR3nt: TGCAGCGCCGAGACAGGGGCCTCTATTGAAGCTTTCTTT
CDR3aa: CSAETGASIEAFF

v_gene: TRBV4-2
d_gene: TRBD2
abundance: few
j_gene: TRBJ2-3
CDR3nt: TGTGCCAGCAGCCACCCACTAGCGGGAGAGGGCACAGATACGCAGTATTTT
CDR3aa: CASSHPLAGEGTDTQYF

v_gene: TRBV2
d_gene: NA
abundance: many
j_gene: TRBJ1-4
CDR3nt: TGTGCCAGCAGTGAGTCTGGGGAAAAACTGTTTTTT
CDR3aa: CASSESGEKLFF

v_gene: TRBV28
d_gene: TRBD2
abundance: few
j_gene: TRBJ2-3
CDR3nt: TGTGCCAGCAGTTGGCCGGGAGGGCTTTCGTGGGAAGATACGCAGTATTTT
CDR3aa: CASSWPGGLSWEDTQYF

v_gene: TRBV5-1
d_gene: TRBD1
abundance: many
j_gene: TRBJ2-5
CDR3nt: TGCGCCAGCAGCTTCTATGGACAGGGTAAATTAGGAGAGACCCAGTACTTC
CDR3aa: CASSFYGQGKLGETQYF

v_gene: TRBV7-3
d_gene: NA
abundance: few
j_gene: TRBJ2-3
CDR3nt: TGTGCCAGCAGCTTAAGTTCGGGCCTTGGCACAGATACGCAGTATTTT
CDR3aa: CASSLSSGLGTDTQYF

v_gene: TRBV7-6
d_gene: NA
abundance: NA
j_gene: TRBJ2-1
CDR3nt: TGTGCCAGCAGCCGAAAGACGTTGACTAACAATGAGCAGTTCTTC
CDR3aa: CASSRKTLTNNEQFF

v_gene: TRBV19
d_gene: NA
abundance: few
j_gene: TRBJ1-4
CDR3nt: TGTGCCAGTAGTCCGCGTTCTAATGAAAAACTGTTTTTT
CDR3aa: CASSPRSNEKLFF

v_gene: TRBV20-1
d_gene: TRBD1
abundance: few
j_gene: TRBJ2-2
CDR3nt: TGCAGTGCTAGCCAGGGGGCGATGAACACCGGGGAGCTGTTTTTT
CDR3aa: CSASQGAMNTGELFF

v_gene: TRBV18
d_gene: NA
abundance: NA
j_gene: TRBJ2-1
CDR3nt: TGTGCCAGCTCACGACCAGGTGAGCAGTTCTTC
CDR3aa: CASSRPGEQFF

v_gene: TRBV20-1
d_gene: NA
abundance: many
j_gene: TRBJ2-2
CDR3nt: TGCAGTGCTCAGGGAGGGGACAGCCCGAACACCGGGGAGCTGTTTTTT
CDR3aa: CSAQGGDSPNTGELFF

v_gene: TRBV29-1
d_gene: NA
abundance: NA
j_gene: TRBJ1-4
CDR3nt: TGCAGCGCCAGTGCCCTCGGGCTGGGTGAAAAACTGTTTTTT
CDR3aa: CSASALGLGEKLFF

v_gene: TRBV28
d_gene: NA
abundance: NA
j_gene: TRBJ2-7
CDR3nt: TGTGCCAGCAGTTCGACTCAAGGTGACTACGAGCAGTACTTC
CDR3aa: CASSSTQGDYEQYF

v_gene: TRBV6-6
d_gene: NA
abundance: many
j_gene: TRBJ2-7
CDR3nt: TGTGCCAGCAGTTACTCGGCAGGGGATTTGTACTTC
CDR3aa: CASSYSAGDLYF

v_gene: TRBV5-1
d_gene: NA
abundance: few
j_gene: TRBJ1-2
CDR3nt: TGCGCCAGCAGCTTCTCGGGGACCAACTATGGCTACACCTTC
CDR3aa: CASSFSGTNYGYTF

v_gene: TRBV7-2
d_gene: TRBD2
abundance: many
j_gene: TRBJ2-4
CDR3nt: TGTGCCAGCAGCTCTAACGGACTAGCGGGAGTCAAAAACATTCAGTACTTC
CDR3aa: CASSSNGLAGVKNIQYF

v_gene: TRBV15
d_gene: TRBD2
abundance: NA
j_gene: TRBJ2-5
CDR3nt: TGTGCCACCAGCAGAGGGACTAGCGGGGGGCAAGAGACCCAGTACTTC
CDR3aa: CATSRGTSGGQETQYF

v_gene: TRBV6-2/TRBV6-3
d_gene: NA
abundance: many
j_gene: TRBJ1-1
CDR3nt: TGTGCCAGCAGTCCGGACGAGAACACTGAAGCTTTCTTT
CDR3aa: CASSPDENTEAFF

v_gene: TRBV28
d_gene: TRBD1
abundance: few
j_gene: TRBJ1-1
CDR3nt: TGTGCCAGCAGTTTATCCCCAGGGGGCTTCGCTGAAGCTTTCTTT
CDR3aa: CASSLSPGGFAEAFF